This is a list of T cell receptor beta chains from one sample in a study of cytomegalovirus exposure and HLA in healthy donors. Assay used: immunoSEQ multiplex PCR; TCRdb lists only in-frame clones, some missing. The sample comprises about 170,000 clones, around 75% of which are singletons, and less than 2.5% rests with the top ten. What was sequenced was PBMCs. The receptors originated from a male donor in good health and CMV-seronegative. CDR3s include the opening cysteine and the closing phenylalanine or tryptophan. Fields, in order: clone size, D gene, J gene, V gene, CDR3 length, CDR3 protein, CDR3 DNA. The D gene is left open where the match is weak. Not every row has a clone size; where given, it reads once, few, many or a size class.

clone_size: -
d_call: -
j_call: TRBJ2-2
v_call: TRBV5-1
cdr3_length: 15
cdr3_aa: CASSLVQTNTGELFF
cdr3_nt: TGCGCCAGCAGCTTGGTACAGACGAACACCGGGGAGCTGTTTTTT

clone_size: -
d_call: -
j_call: TRBJ2-1
v_call: TRBV7-6
cdr3_length: 13
cdr3_aa: CASSLGPRDEQFF
cdr3_nt: TGTGCCAGCAGCTTGGGCCCGAGGGATGAGCAGTTCTTC

clone_size: -
d_call: TRBD2
j_call: TRBJ2-4
v_call: TRBV2
cdr3_length: 13
cdr3_aa: CASSGLAGNIQYF
cdr3_nt: TGTGCCAGCAGCGGGCTAGCGGGTAACATTCAGTACTTC

clone_size: few
d_call: -
j_call: TRBJ2-5
v_call: TRBV5-6
cdr3_length: 13
cdr3_aa: CASSLDRQETQYF
cdr3_nt: TGTGCCAGCAGCTTGGACCGGCAAGAGACCCAGTACTTC

clone_size: few
d_call: -
j_call: TRBJ2-2
v_call: TRBV9
cdr3_length: 17
cdr3_aa: CAGSSSQDRPNTGELFF
cdr3_nt: TGTGCCGGCAGCTCCTCGCAGGACAGACCGAACACCGGGGAGCTGTTTTTT

clone_size: -
d_call: -
j_call: TRBJ2-3
v_call: TRBV6-5
cdr3_length: 14
cdr3_aa: CASSRELSTDTQYF
cdr3_nt: TGTGCCAGCAGCCGGGAGCTCAGCACAGATACGCAGTATTTT

clone_size: -
d_call: TRBD2
j_call: TRBJ2-1
v_call: TRBV18
cdr3_length: 16
cdr3_aa: CASSPRSSGGADEQFF
cdr3_nt: TGTGCCAGCTCACCAAGGTCGAGCGGGGGGGCCGATGAGCAGTTCTTC

clone_size: -
d_call: -
j_call: TRBJ1-3
v_call: TRBV18
cdr3_length: 12
cdr3_aa: CASFSLGNTIYF
cdr3_nt: TGTGCCAGCTTTTCCCTGGGAAACACCATATATTTT

clone_size: -
d_call: TRBD2
j_call: TRBJ2-3
v_call: TRBV13
cdr3_length: 17
cdr3_aa: CASSYESPSGGWDTQYF
cdr3_nt: TGTGCCAGCAGCTACGAATCACCTAGCGGAGGATGGGATACGCAGTATTTT

clone_size: -
d_call: TRBD1
j_call: TRBJ1-4
v_call: TRBV6-1
cdr3_length: 14
cdr3_aa: CASSEQGVGEKLFF
cdr3_nt: TGTGCCAGCAGTGAGCAGGGGGTTGGGGAAAAACTGTTTTTT

clone_size: few
d_call: -
j_call: TRBJ1-5
v_call: TRBV6-1
cdr3_length: 16
cdr3_aa: CASSVGILYLNQPQHF
cdr3_nt: TGTGCCAGCAGTGTCGGGATTCTTTACCTTAATCAGCCCCAGCATTTT

clone_size: -
d_call: TRBD1
j_call: TRBJ1-1
v_call: TRBV10-1
cdr3_length: 14
cdr3_aa: CASSADRVSGEAFF
cdr3_nt: TGCGCCAGCAGTGCGGACAGGGTTTCGGGTGAAGCTTTCTTT

clone_size: -
d_call: -
j_call: TRBJ2-3
v_call: TRBV30
cdr3_length: 15
cdr3_aa: CAWSSGAASTDTQYF
cdr3_nt: TGTGCCTGGAGCTCGGGAGCGGCTAGCACAGATACGCAGTATTTT

clone_size: -
d_call: TRBD2
j_call: TRBJ2-7
v_call: TRBV5-1
cdr3_length: 16
cdr3_aa: CASSPGTSVPSYEQYF
cdr3_nt: TGCGCCAGCAGCCCCGGGACTAGCGTCCCGTCCTACGAGCAGTACTTC

clone_size: -
d_call: -
j_call: TRBJ2-7
v_call: TRBV27
cdr3_length: 15
cdr3_aa: CASSSGPQGYYEQYF
cdr3_nt: TGTGCCAGCAGTTCCGGACCACAGGGTTACTACGAGCAGTACTTC

clone_size: -
d_call: -
j_call: TRBJ1-1
v_call: TRBV12-2
cdr3_length: 15
cdr3_aa: CASRPDRLLNTEAFF
cdr3_nt: TGTGCAAGTCGACCAGATAGACTGTTGAACACTGAAGCTTTCTTT